One TCR beta chain is described in this entry. The sample belongs to a study of control samples from healthy donors and cancer patients. Generated by immunoSEQ multiplex PCR, the TCRdb table keeps only in-frame clones and is missing some. The table includes around 150,000 clones, roughly 94% detected once. This CDR3 is 16 amino acids long. Deletions cut 2 bases from V and 9 bases from J, with 17 bases between. Germline V gene sequence: CDR1 ENHRY, CDR2 SYGVKD. This chain joins TRBV10-3 and TRBJ1-6; D not certain. This sequence originates from a man aged 60-69 years with colorectal cancer. The sequencing sample was made of PBMCs. CDR3: CAISEVRESKISPLHF. CDR3 nucleotide sequence: TGTGCCATCAGTGAGGTGAGGGAATCAAAAATTTCACCCCTCCACTTT.